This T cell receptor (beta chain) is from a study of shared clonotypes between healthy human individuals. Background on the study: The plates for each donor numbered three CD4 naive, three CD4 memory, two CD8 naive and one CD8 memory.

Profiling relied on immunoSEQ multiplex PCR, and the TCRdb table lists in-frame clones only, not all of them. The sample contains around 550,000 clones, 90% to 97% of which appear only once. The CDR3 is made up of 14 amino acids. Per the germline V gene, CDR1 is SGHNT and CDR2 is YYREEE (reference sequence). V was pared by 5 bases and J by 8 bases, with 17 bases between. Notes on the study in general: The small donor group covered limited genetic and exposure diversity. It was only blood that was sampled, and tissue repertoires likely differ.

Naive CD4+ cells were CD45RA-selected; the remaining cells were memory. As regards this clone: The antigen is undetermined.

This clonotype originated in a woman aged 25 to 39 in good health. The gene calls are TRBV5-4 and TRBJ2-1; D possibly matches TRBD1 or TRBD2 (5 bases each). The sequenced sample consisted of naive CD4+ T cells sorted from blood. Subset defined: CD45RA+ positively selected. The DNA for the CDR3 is TGTGCCAGCAGTCCGGGACCGTTCGGCCATGAGCAGTTCTTC. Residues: CASSPGPFGHEQFF.